This TCR beta chain stems from a study of CD8+ T cells in alopecia areata. General observations from the study: Scalp sample sequencing also detects resident alphabeta T cells of normal skin.

Extraction of RNA preceded its reverse transcription into cDNA, which served as the sequencing template. TCRdb keeps only in-frame clones here, not all; method: immunoSEQ multiplex PCR. Altogether some 200,000 clones are present, 55% to 70% being singletons, with the ten largest covering 5.5%. Specified treatment: oral pan-JAK inhibitor, 5-10 mg twice daily. Both CD4+ and CD8+ T cells were separated by sorting PBMCs. In the case of this clone: Its cognate antigen is unknown.

The V gene lost 0 bases and the J gene lost 0 bases, with 15 bases spanning the gap. The CDR3 loop spans 17 amino acids. From germline, CDR1 is LNHNV and CDR2 YYDKDF (reference sequence). The source is a human donor with alopecia areata. This sample comprised CD4+ T cells sorted from blood, obtained at week 24, from a patient treated with tofacitinib. The J gene is TRBJ2-7, the V gene TRBV15; D remains unclear. The CDR3 region has the DNA TGTGCCACCAGCAGAGACTATAACTCCGGCGACTCCTACGAGCAGTACTTC. It is translated as CATSRDYNSGDSYEQYF.